This T cell receptor (beta chain) was observed in a study of blood T cell repertoires in COVID-19. Study-wide background: Samples taken during acute and convalescent COVID-19 were collected in the United States, Italy and Spain. Sources were T cells, B-cell-depleted T cells, or PBMCs; the material itself was cDNA or gDNA.

Trimming shortened V by 0 bases and J by 7 bases, and 14 bases separated the two germline ends. The CDR3 sequence is 14 residues long. In germline, CDR1 is SGHRS, CDR2 YFSETQ. Per the authors' pipeline: How many nucleated cells were present was estimated from reference gene primer amplification. Clones were read by immunoSEQ multiplex PCR, and TCRdb kept only the in-frame ones, dropping some. That table is the source of V, J and clone size, and D and trimming were worked out from the DNA. The repertoire holds under 300,000 clones, with around 87% as singletons. The sequence was obtained from a woman aged 70 to 79 with active or convalescent COVID-19. The sample was peripheral blood. The rearrangement joins TRBV5-1 to TRBJ2-7; TRBD2 might be the D (7 bases). The DNA for the CDR3 is TGCGCCAGCAGCTTGGGCGCGGGGGCGGGGGAGCAGTACTTC. Protein product: CASSLGAGAGEQYF.